This TCR beta chain is from a study of T cells after yellow fever vaccination. Study-level results: At approximately 96% for CD4 and 70% to 90% for CD8, most primary-vaccination clones showed up again after the booster.

On this clonotype: The antigen remains undetermined.

Generation of TCR cDNA used 5'RACE template switching (which added a universal primer site and UMIs). TCRdb reanalysed the 5' RACE reads using MiXCR and keeps one entry per CDR3 protein. The data show approximately 160,000 distinct CDR3 sequences, roughly 9% seen once. CDR3 size: 13 residues. J lost 1 base, V lost 9 bases, and 2 bases had no gene match. The chain carries TRBV12-3 or TRBV12-4 and TRBJ2-3; 9 bases align to TRBD1. Here the sequenced sample was CD8+ T cells sorted from PBMCs, taken 45 days after the yellow fever booster vaccination. This receptor was taken from a young man who received the YFV17D yellow fever vaccine. The DNA for the CDR3 is TGTGCCAGTAACAGGGGGCGCACAGATACGCAGTATTTT. This translates into CASNRGRTDTQYF.